This T cell receptor beta chain was retrieved from a study of cytomegalovirus exposure and HLA in healthy donors. Germline CDR1 reads MDHEN; CDR2 reads SYDVKM. The ends lost 3 bases at V and 3 bases at J; junction bases unmatched: 5. The length of the CDR3 is 15 residues. PCR used 60 Vbeta primers and 13 Jbeta primers. Profiled with immunoSEQ multiplex PCR; TCRdb holds only in-frame clones, not every one. The sample includes some 120,000 clones, roughly 63% seen only once; the top ten take roughly 1.6%. This receptor was obtained from a man aged 25 to 45 in good health and CMV-seropositive. This rearrangement joins TRBV28 to TRBJ1-5, with 7 bases aligning to TRBD1. The material sequenced was PBMCs. The CDR3, as DNA: TGTGCCAGCAGTTTCAGGGGACAGTTCAATCAGCCCCAGCATTTT. Translating gives CASSFRGQFNQPQHF.